This TCR beta chain was documented in a study of Ad26.COV2.S vaccination and SARS-CoV-2 variants. Study background: Participants got Ad26.COV2.S intramuscularly, once or twice 56 days apart. Overall study findings and caveats: It was found that vaccine and placebo recipients had similar non-spike TCR breadth.

Specified treatment: roughly 20 received Ad26.COV2.S at low or high dose, single or two shots; about 5 received placebo; per-sample allocation not given. Sampling was done on day 63 after the first vaccine or placebo injection. The study used a vaccine consisting of an Ad26 vector that expressed Wuhan-strain SARS-CoV-2 spike. Sequencing was performed with immunoSEQ multiplex PCR; in TCRdb, only in-frame clones are kept and a portion is missing. The data show fewer than 400,000 clones, more than 70% seen once. On this clone itself: Its cognate antigen is unknown.

The sequences come from peripheral blood, collected in a trial of Ad26.COV2.S vaccine versus placebo. The TCR originated in a person between 18 and 65 years old who received the Ad26.COV2.S COVID-19 vaccine or a placebo.

CDR3 sequence: CASSPQGQGSAEAFF. The CDR3 DNA follows: TGTGCCAGCAGCCCCCAGGGACAGGGGTCCGCTGAAGCTTTCTTT. The chain couples TRBV9 to TRBJ1-1, with TRBD1 matching 10 bases. V dropped 4 bases and J dropped 6; count of bases not matched to a gene: 9. Germline CDR1 is SGDLS and CDR2 is YYNGEE. The CDR3 is 15 amino acids. Drawing the rest from reference TRBV9 and TRBJ1-1, the complete variable domain is DSGVTQTPKHLITATGQRVTLRCSPRSGDLSVYWYQQSLDQGLQFLIQYYNGEERAKGNILERFSAQQFPDLHSELNLSSLELGDSALYFCASSPQGQGSAEAFFGQGTRLTVV.